The 21 T cell receptor beta chains below all came from one sample that was sequenced in a study of blood T cells in healthy people across ages. A second PCR of roughly 7 to 11 cycles used a sample-barcoded 5' primer and a J-beta primer mix. TCRdb processed the 5' RACE reads anew with MiXCR; each CDR3 protein has one entry. The sample lists over a million distinct CDR3 sequences; roughly 45% were seen once. Sequencing input: blood. The source is a woman aged 55-69 years in good health.

The genes are TRBV27 and TRBJ2-1, with TRBD2 identical over 10 bases. TRBJ2-7 matches the DNA end more closely, so the J call is doubtful. The CDR3 spans 15 residues. Germline CDR1 is MNHEY and CDR2 is SMNVEV (reference sequence). The CDR3 DNA follows: TGTGCCAGCAGTTTAGGGACTAGCGTTTACTACGAGCAGTACTTC. Its translation: CASSLGTSVYYEQYF.

The chain employs TRBV28 and TRBJ2-1; D is unresolved. The germline V gene encodes CDR1 MDHEN and CDR2 SYDVKM. The CDR3 length is 11 residues. Deletions cut 8 bases from V and 6 bases from J, with 8 bases between. The CDR3 reads CASQTFNEQFF. The CDR3 DNA sequence: TGTGCCAGCCAGACCTTCAATGAGCAGTTCTTC.

This chain connects TRBV28 to TRBJ1-2; a weak D match, TRBD1 (5 bases). Trimming removed 2 bases from V and 13 bases from J, with 11 bases in between. CDR1 MDHEN and CDR2 SYDVKM come from the germline V gene. This CDR3 comprises 11 residues. The CDR3 DNA follows: TGTGCCAGCAGTTTAGGGGGGGAGTGCACCTTC. Its translation: CASSLGGECTF.

The chain has TRBV12-3 or TRBV12-4 and TRBJ1-1, with a weak D call TRBD1 (6 bases). The CDR3 sequence is 13 residues long. V lost 7 bases and J lost 4, with 13 bases in between. CDR3 nucleotide sequence: TGTGCCAGCACCCTGGACAGTCGCACTGAAGCTTTCTTT. Amino acids: CASTLDSRTEAFF.

This rearrangement joins TRBV28 to TRBJ2-3, with a tentative D call TRBD1 (5 bases). This CDR3 has 13 residues. V was cut by 6 bases and J by 2 bases, with 9 bases left in between. In germline, CDR1 is MDHEN, CDR2 SYDVKM. The CDR3 nucleotides read TGTGCCAGCAGGCGCAGGGTCACAGATACGCAGTATTTT. Protein sequence: CASRRRVTDTQYF.

The genes are TRBV20-1 and TRBJ1-4, with unresolved D. Trimming took off 1 base at V and 3 bases at J, with 12 bases between the two ends. This CDR3 contains 15 residues. CDR1 and CDR2 from the germline V gene are DFQATT and SNEGSKA (reference sequence). The CDR3 nucleotides are TGCAGTGCTAGAGTTGGTACAGCCCCTAATGAAAAACTGTTTTTT. Its protein is CSARVGTAPNEKLFF.

V is TRBV6-4 and J is TRBJ1-4; D is uncertain. V dropped 2 bases and J dropped 5 bases, with 12 bases sitting between them. The CDR3 is made up of 15 amino acids. CDR1 is MRHNA, CDR2 SNTAGT, per germline. DNA of the CDR3: TGTGCCAGCAGTGACCCACATCGCCGAAATGAAAAACTGTTTTTT. Translation: CASSDPHRRNEKLFF.

This clonotype was observed a handful of times. CDR3 sequence reads: CASSLAPPSEQYF. In nucleotides, the CDR3 is TGCGCCAGCAGCTTGGCGCCGCCCAGCGAGCAGTACTTC. The chain recombines TRBV5-1 with TRBJ2-4, with D hard to call. The assigned J gene may be wrong: the sequence end matches TRBJ2-7 better. The germline V gene encodes CDR1 SGHRS and CDR2 YFSETQ. The CDR3 has 13 residues.

This clonotype was seen only a few times. This chain joins TRBV5-6 and TRBJ2-1; D is unresolved. The CDR3 has 15 amino acids. V was clipped by 1 base and J by 1 base, with 9 bases between them. Looked up from germline, CDR1 is SGHDT and CDR2 is YYEEEE. The CDR3 nucleotides are TGTGCCAGCAGCTTGCGTCCGGTATCCTACAATGAGCAGTTCTTC. The encoded protein is CASSLRPVSYNEQFF.

About this clonotype itself: Since a much larger clone is just one base distant, this may be a read error. The chain links TRBV5-6 to TRBJ2-1; 11 bases are shared with TRBD2. V was pared by 5 bases and J by 7 bases, with 11 bases of the junction left unmatched. The CDR3 spans 16 residues. Germline V CDR1 and CDR2: SGHDT, YYEEEE. CDR3 in amino acids: CASSYSTSGRSNEQFF. In DNA, the CDR3 is TGTGCCAGCAGTTATAGTACTAGCGGGAGATCTAATGAGCAGTTCTTC.

The table lists this clonotype with a few counts. The rearrangement joins TRBV18 to TRBJ2-3, with D maybe TRBD1 (6 bases). Trimming cost V 3 bases and J 4 bases, with 11 bases left between them. The CDR3 sequence is 14 residues long. The V gene's germline CDR1 is KGHSH and CDR2 LQKENI. Here the CDR3 DNA reads TGTGCCAGCTCACCCTCCGGGACATCAGATACGCAGTATTTT. This gives the protein CASSPSGTSDTQYF.

The V gene is TRBV10-3, the J gene TRBJ2-7; D remains unclear. In germline, CDR1 is ENHRY, CDR2 SYGVKD. The ends were cut back, 0 bases at V and 3 bases at J, with 6 bases in the middle. The CDR3 is 13 amino acids. Here the CDR3 reads CAISESIGYEQYF. The CDR3 DNA reads as TGTGCCATCAGTGAGTCGATCGGCTACGAGCAGTACTTC.

The sample holds a few counts of this clonotype. This chain joins TRBV29-1 and TRBJ2-1, with 12 positions matching TRBD2. V was pared by 5 bases and J by 4 bases, with 6 bases of the junction left unmatched. Germline CDR1 SQVTM, CDR2 ANQGSEA. The CDR3 has 15 residues. The CDR3 spells CSVTGLAGGYNEQFF. The CDR3 DNA is TGCAGCGTTACGGGCCTAGCGGGAGGGTACAATGAGCAGTTCTTC.

The chain couples TRBV7-2 to TRBJ1-5, with D perhaps matching TRBD1 (5 bases). The CDR3 is 15 residues long. Trimming cost V 3 bases and J 0 bases, with 9 bases left between them. Per the germline V gene, CDR1 is SGHTA and CDR2 is FQGNSA. As DNA, the CDR3 is TGTGCCAGCAGCTTGACAGCCGCTAGCAATCAGCCCCAGCATTTT. This gives the protein CASSLTAASNQPQHF.

The genes are TRBV20-1 and TRBJ2-1; 10 bases fit TRBD2. The CDR3 runs 15 residues. Looked up from germline, CDR1 is DFQATT and CDR2 is SNEGSKA (reference sequence). Trimming at V came to 0 bases and at J to 4 bases, leaving 3 bases not matched to a gene. The DNA for the CDR3 is TGCAGTGCTAGAGATACTAGCGGGGATTACAATGAGCAGTTCTTC. This gives the protein CSARDTSGDYNEQFF.

This chain joins TRBV3-1 and TRBJ2-1; 9 nucleotides line up with TRBD2. V was pared by 5 bases and J by 4 bases, with 9 bases of the junction left unmatched. CDR1 is LGHDT, CDR2 YNNKEL, per germline (reference sequence). CDR3 length: 16 amino acids. The chain's CDR3 is CASSEPGLAGYNEQFF. The CDR3 nucleotides are TGTGCCAGCAGCGAACCGGGACTAGCAGGATACAATGAGCAGTTCTTC.

This CDR3 is CASSSYRGQSNEQFF. Here the CDR3 DNA reads TGTGCCAGCAGTTCGTACAGGGGGCAGAGCAATGAGCAGTTCTTC. The chain combines TRBV28 with TRBJ2-1; 9 bases align to TRBD1. The CDR3 is 15 residues long. Losses at the gene ends were 4 bases for V and 6 bases for J; bases not matched to a gene: 7. CDR1 is MDHEN and CDR2 is SYDVKM in the germline V gene.

This clonotype was counted a single time. This rearrangement joins TRBV28 to TRBJ1-2; D is uncertain. Germline V gene sequence: CDR1 MDHEN, CDR2 SYDVKM. This CDR3 has 14 residues. V was cut by 7 bases and J by 4 bases, with 16 bases left in between. In DNA, the CDR3 is TGTGCCAGCACCAGTATCTACGGAGTCTATGGCTACACCTTC. Amino acids: CASTSIYGVYGYTF.

The V gene is TRBV5-4, the J gene TRBJ2-3, with D perhaps TRBD1 (6 bases). The CDR3 extends over 15 amino acids. CDR1 and CDR2 (germline): SGHNT, YYREEE (reference sequence). Between the trimmed V and J ends, which lost 3 bases and 3 bases, there was a span of 14 bases. Here the CDR3 reads CASSSPGVPTDTQYF. CDR3 sequence (DNA): TGTGCCAGCAGCTCTCCAGGGGTCCCTACAGATACGCAGTATTTT.

This clonotype has just one count. This rearrangement joins TRBV27 to TRBJ1-1; D uncertain. V was pared by 7 bases and J by 3 bases, with 9 bases between. CDR3 size: 12 residues. Germline V gene data show CDR1 as MNHEY and CDR2 as SMNVEV (reference sequence). The CDR3 protein is CASTIVYTEAFF. The DNA of the CDR3 is TGTGCCAGCACCATAGTGTACACTGAAGCTTTCTTT.

V gene TRBV20-1 combines with J gene TRBJ2-7, with 9 bases lining up with TRBD2. The CDR3 is 14 residues long. The germline gives CDR1 DFQATT, CDR2 SNEGSKA (reference sequence). The V gene end was trimmed by 6 bases and the J gene end by 7 bases; junction bases not matched to a gene: 13. The CDR3 sequence is CSASGTSSYNEQYF. The CDR3 coding sequence is TGCAGTGCGTCAGGGACTAGCTCCTACAATGAGCAGTACTTC.